The rows below give T cell receptor beta chains drawn from one sample of a study of shared clonotypes between healthy human individuals. Only in-frame clones appear in the TCRdb table, and some are missing; sequencing was by immunoSEQ multiplex PCR. This table has approximately 2,000,000 clones, 85% to 95% appearing once. The sequencing input was naive CD4+ T cells from PBMCs. Source of these receptors: a man between 18 and 29 years old in good health. Some clones in this sample may be carry-over from other donors' samples. Both conserved end residues are part of each CDR3. The order of the fields is V gene, clone size, J gene, D gene, CDR3 DNA, CDR3 protein. The D gene is left open where the match is weak. Clone size is not always given. Where it is, it says once, few, many or a class for expanded clones.

TRBV28,once,TRBJ1-5,-,TGTGCCAGCAGTTTAGGATATCAGCCCCAGCATTTT,CASSLGYQPQHF
TRBV30,once,TRBJ2-7,-,TGTGCCTGGAGTGAGGCCTTATACTCCTACGAGCAGTACTTC,CAWSEALYSYEQYF
TRBV29-1,-,TRBJ1-1,-,TGCAGCGTTGAAGCTTTGGCAGGTTCGAACACTGAAGCTTTCTTT,CSVEALAGSNTEAFF
TRBV28,-,TRBJ2-1,-,TGTGCCAGCAGTTTCGAGGACAGAGACAATGAGCAGTTCTTC,CASSFEDRDNEQFF
TRBV15,-,TRBJ1-1,-,TGTGCCACCAGCAGAGCCCAACATGAAGCTTTCTTT,CATSRAQHEAFF
TRBV5-1,-,TRBJ2-1,TRBD2,TGCGCCAGCAGACGCCTAGCGGGAGCAGTCAATGAGCAGTTCTTC,CASRRLAGAVNEQFF
TRBV30,once,TRBJ2-1,TRBD1,TGTGCCTGGTCCCCGGACAGGGGGTGGCATGAGCAGTTCTTC,CAWSPDRGWHEQFF
TRBV7-3,few,TRBJ2-2,TRBD2,TGTGCCAGCAGCTTAAGGAGCGGGGCGAACACCGGGGAGCTGTTTTTT,CASSLRSGANTGELFF
TRBV19,-,TRBJ2-3,-,TGTGCCAGTAGTATCCAGAGGGCGGCGGGAGATACGCAGTATTTT,CASSIQRAAGDTQYF
TRBV5-8,-,TRBJ2-3,-,TGTGCCAGCAGCAATAACGGGGAGGCAGATACGCAGTATTTT,CASSNNGEADTQYF
TRBV10-1,-,TRBJ2-1,-,TGCGCGTTAGAATACGAGCAGCGATGGGTTTACGATGAGCAGTTCTTC,CALEYEQRWVYDEQFF
TRBV18,-,TRBJ1-2,-,TGTGCCAGCTCCATCCGCGGGGGAACGGACTATGGCTACACCTTC,CASSIRGGTDYGYTF
TRBV7-2,-,TRBJ2-3,-,TGTGCCAGCAGCCCTTACAGGGCTAGCACAGATACGCAGTATTTT,CASSPYRASTDTQYF
TRBV29-1,-,TRBJ2-1,TRBD2,TGCAGCGTTGAGGCTAGCGGGACCTACAATGAGCAGTTCTTC,CSVEASGTYNEQFF
TRBV6-5,-,TRBJ1-1,-,TGTGCCAGCAGGAGGGCAGGGGTTGAAGCTTTCTTT,CASRRAGVEAFF
TRBV7-9,-,TRBJ2-3,-,TGTGCCAGCAGCATATCAGGGACTACGCAGTATTTT,CASSISGTTQYF
TRBV14,few,TRBJ2-1,TRBD1,TGTGCCAGCAGCCTGACAGGGGGCTCTGTAAATGAGCAGTTCTTC,CASSLTGGSVNEQFF
TRBV6-6,-,TRBJ1-1,-,TGTGCCAGCAGCCAACAGGGTGCGAACACTGAAGCTTTCTTT,CASSQQGANTEAFF
TRBV4-2,-,TRBJ2-1,-,TGTGCCAGCAGCCAAGATCTCAAACTAGTTGGGGGCAATGAGCAGTTCTTC,CASSQDLKLVGGNEQFF
TRBV7-9,-,TRBJ2-7,TRBD2,TGTGCCAGCAGCCCCGCCGGAAGGGAGGGTGAGCAGTACTTC,CASSPAGREGEQYF
TRBV5-5,-,TRBJ1-1,-,TGTGCCAGCAGCTTGGGATCGGCGAGGAACACTGAAGCTTTCTTT,CASSLGSARNTEAFF
TRBV5-4,-,TRBJ2-5,-,TGTGCCAGCAGCTTAACCCCGACGGAGACCCAGTACTTC,CASSLTPTETQYF
TRBV5-5,-,TRBJ1-1,-,TGTGCCAGCAGCTTGTGGCAGGGAAACACTGAAGCTTTCTTT,CASSLWQGNTEAFF
TRBV27,-,TRBJ2-2,-,TGTGCCAGCAGTTTAGCGGGAAGGGAAACCGGGGAGCTGTTTTTT,CASSLAGRETGELFF
TRBV5-1,-,TRBJ2-2,-,TGCGCCAGCATCCCCGGCGGGGTCCTCACCGGGGAGCTGTTTTTT,CASIPGGVLTGELFF
TRBV11-3,-,TRBJ2-7,TRBD2,TGTGCCAGCAGCTTATACTCATCAGCGGGATACTACGAGCAGTACTTC,CASSLYSSAGYYEQYF
TRBV7-6,-,TRBJ2-7,TRBD1,TGTGCCAGCAGCTTGGGACAGTTCTACGAGCAGTACTTC,CASSLGQFYEQYF
TRBV28,-,TRBJ2-6,TRBD2,TGTGCCAGCAGTCCGAGACTAGCACACTCTGGGGCCAACGTCCTGACTTTC,CASSPRLAHSGANVLTF
TRBV7-3,-,TRBJ2-1,-,TGTGCCAGCAGCTTTGCAGGGAGTAGCTCCTACAATGAGCAGTTCTTC,CASSFAGSSSYNEQFF
TRBV9,once,TRBJ2-7,TRBD2,TGTGCCAGCAGCCCCGGGGGGGTAGAGCAGTACTTC,CASSPGGVEQYF
TRBV7-9,once,TRBJ1-1,-,TGTGCCAGCAGCCCCGGGACATTTTACATGAACACTGAAGCTTTCTTT,CASSPGTFYMNTEAFF
TRBV9,many,TRBJ2-1,-,TGTGCCAGCAGCGTAGGCGTAGAGAACAATGAGCAGTTCTTC,CASSVGVENNEQFF
TRBV6-5,-,TRBJ1-1,TRBD1,TGTGCCAGCAGTTACTCGACCCGACAGGGGCCCTATGAAGCTTTCTTT,CASSYSTRQGPYEAFF
TRBV28,-,TRBJ1-6,-,TGTGCCAGCAGTTTTATTAATTCACCCCTCCACTTT,CASSFINSPLHF
TRBV5-4,-,TRBJ2-7,TRBD1,TGTGCCAGCAGTCCGGACAGGTACGAGCAGTACTTC,CASSPDRYEQYF
TRBV29-1,-,TRBJ2-3,-,TGCAGCGTTGTTCCCCTCAGTTCAGATACGCAGTATTTT,CSVVPLSSDTQYF
TRBV5-1,-,TRBJ2-5,-,TGCGCCAGCAGCTTCGGGCAGACCCGAGGTGAGACCCAGTACTTC,CASSFGQTRGETQYF
TRBV28,-,TRBJ1-2,-,TGTGCCAGCATCACTGGATTAGGAGACGGCTACACCTTC,CASITGLGDGYTF
TRBV6-5,-,TRBJ1-1,TRBD1,TGTGCCAGCAGTCCTCAGGGGGTTGGGGCTTTCTTT,CASSPQGVGAFF
TRBV29-1,-,TRBJ1-1,TRBD1,TGCAGCGTTGTTCGGGACAGGGGAACCCCTGAAGCTTTCTTT,CSVVRDRGTPEAFF
TRBV21-1,-,TRBJ2-5,-,TGTGCCAGCAGCAAAGAAGGGACAGGAGCTTTGTTGGGAGAGACCCAGTACTTC,CASSKEGTGALLGETQYF
TRBV18,-,TRBJ2-7,-,TGTGCCAGCTCACCACCGGTCGCCAGGGTCTACGAGCAGTACTTC,CASSPPVARVYEQYF
TRBV5-1,-,TRBJ2-7,TRBD2,TGCGCCAGCAGCTTTGGAAGACTAGCGGACACCTACGAGCAGTACTTC,CASSFGRLADTYEQYF
TRBV6-6,-,TRBJ1-2,-,TGTGCCAGCAGTTATTCCGCAGGGGTGGTGGAAGGCTACACCTTC,CASSYSAGVVEGYTF
TRBV9,-,TRBJ2-1,TRBD2,TGTGCCAGCCGACCTGCGGGAGGCCCCTACAATGAGCAGTTCTTC,CASRPAGGPYNEQFF
TRBV9,-,TRBJ2-7,-,TGTGCCAGCAGCGTATGGTACGAGCAGTACTTC,CASSVWYEQYF
TRBV19,-,TRBJ2-2,-,TGTGCCAGTAGTATTAGGGCCAGGTCGAACACCGGGGAGCTGTTTTTT,CASSIRARSNTGELFF
TRBV18,-,TRBJ2-3,-,TGTGCCAGCTCAACTCACAGCACAGATACGCAGTATTTT,CASSTHSTDTQYF
TRBV5-1,-,TRBJ2-5,TRBD2,TGCGCCAGCAGCCCCCGACTAGCCCAAGAGACCCAGTACTTC,CASSPRLAQETQYF
TRBV27,-,TRBJ1-1,-,TGTGCCAGCAGTTTATTGGCAGGGAGAAGGACTGAAGCTTTCTTT,CASSLLAGRRTEAFF
TRBV28,-,TRBJ1-5,TRBD1,TGTGCCAGCCGAAGGACAGGGTTATGGCCCCAGCATTTT,CASRRTGLWPQHF
TRBV6-6,once,TRBJ1-4,-,TGTGCCAGCGGAGACAGGTCTGAAAAACTGTTTTTT,CASGDRSEKLFF
TRBV18,-,TRBJ2-7,-,TGTGCCAGCTCACCCCGCCGAGGGGACGAGCAGTACTTC,CASSPRRGDEQYF